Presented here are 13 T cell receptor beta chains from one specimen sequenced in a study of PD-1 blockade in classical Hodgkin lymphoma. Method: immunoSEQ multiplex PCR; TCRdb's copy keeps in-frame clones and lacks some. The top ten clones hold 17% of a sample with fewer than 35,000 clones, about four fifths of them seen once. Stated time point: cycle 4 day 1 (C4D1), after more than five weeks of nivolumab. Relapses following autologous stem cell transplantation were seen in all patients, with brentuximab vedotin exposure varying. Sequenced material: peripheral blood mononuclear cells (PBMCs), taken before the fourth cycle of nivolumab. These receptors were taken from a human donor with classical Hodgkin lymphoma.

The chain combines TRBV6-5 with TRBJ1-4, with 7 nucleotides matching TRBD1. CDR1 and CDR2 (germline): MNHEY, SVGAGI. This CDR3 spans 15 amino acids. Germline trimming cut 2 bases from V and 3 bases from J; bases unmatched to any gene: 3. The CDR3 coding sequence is TGTGCCAGCAGTTACAAGGGACAGTCTAATGAAAAACTGTTTTTT. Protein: CASSYKGQSNEKLFF.

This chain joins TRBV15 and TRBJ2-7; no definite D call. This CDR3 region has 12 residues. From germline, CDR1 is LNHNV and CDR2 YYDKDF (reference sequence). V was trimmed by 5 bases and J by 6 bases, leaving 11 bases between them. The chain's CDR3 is CATSAHMGEQYF. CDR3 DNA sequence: TGTGCCACCAGCGCCCACATGGGCGAGCAGTACTTC. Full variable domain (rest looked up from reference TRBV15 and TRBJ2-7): DAMVIQNPRYQVTQFGKPVTLSCSQTLNHNVMYWYQQKSSQAPKLLFHYYDKDFNNEADTPDNFQSRRPNTSFCFLDIRSPGLGDTAMYLCATSAHMGEQYFGPGTRLTVT.

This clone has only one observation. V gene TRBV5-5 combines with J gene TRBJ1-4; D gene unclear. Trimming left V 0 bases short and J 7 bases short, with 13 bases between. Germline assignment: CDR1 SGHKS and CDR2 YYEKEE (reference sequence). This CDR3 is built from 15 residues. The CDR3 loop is CASSLESLRREKLFF. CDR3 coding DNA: TGTGCCAGCAGCTTGGAATCTCTACGTCGTGAAAAACTGTTTTTT.

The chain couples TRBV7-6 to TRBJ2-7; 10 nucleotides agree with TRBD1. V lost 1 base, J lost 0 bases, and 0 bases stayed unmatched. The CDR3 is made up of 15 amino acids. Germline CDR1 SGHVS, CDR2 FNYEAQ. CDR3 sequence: CASSLGTGGSYEQYV. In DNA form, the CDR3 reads TGTGCCAGCAGCTTAGGGACAGGGGGCTCCTACGAGCAGTACGTC.

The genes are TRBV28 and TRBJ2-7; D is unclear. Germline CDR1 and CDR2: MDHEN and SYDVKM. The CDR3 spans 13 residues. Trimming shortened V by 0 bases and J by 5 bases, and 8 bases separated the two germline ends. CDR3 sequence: CASSLWSPHEQYF. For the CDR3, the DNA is TGTGCCAGCAGTTTATGGTCTCCCCACGAGCAGTACTTC.

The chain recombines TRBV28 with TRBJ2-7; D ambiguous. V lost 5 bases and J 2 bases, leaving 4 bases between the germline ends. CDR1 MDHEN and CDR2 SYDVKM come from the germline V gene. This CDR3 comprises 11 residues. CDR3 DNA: TGTGCCAGCAGTACCACCTACGAGCAGTACTTC. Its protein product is CASSTTYEQYF. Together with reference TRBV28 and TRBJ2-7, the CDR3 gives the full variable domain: DVKVTQSSRYLVKRTGEKVFLECVQDMDHENMFWYRQDPGLGLRLIYFSYDVKMKEKGDIPEGYSVSREKKERFSLILESASTNQTSMYLCASSTTYEQYFGPGTRLTVT.

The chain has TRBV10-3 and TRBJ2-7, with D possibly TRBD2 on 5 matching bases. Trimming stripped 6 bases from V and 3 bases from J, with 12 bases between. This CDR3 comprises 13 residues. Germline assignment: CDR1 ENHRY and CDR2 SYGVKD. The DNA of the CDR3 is TGTGCCATCAGGGATTTGGAGGTCTACGAGCAGTACTTC. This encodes CAIRDLEVYEQYF.

CDR3 region: CASSLWGARDDGYTF. DNA for the CDR3: TGCGCCAGCAGCTTATGGGGGGCAAGGGACGATGGCTACACCTTC. The chain uses TRBV5-1 and TRBJ1-2, with D tentatively TRBD1 (6 bases). This CDR3 contains 15 residues. The germline V gene has CDR1 SGHRS and CDR2 YFSETQ. The V end was cut by 2 bases, the J end by 6 bases, with 17 bases between.

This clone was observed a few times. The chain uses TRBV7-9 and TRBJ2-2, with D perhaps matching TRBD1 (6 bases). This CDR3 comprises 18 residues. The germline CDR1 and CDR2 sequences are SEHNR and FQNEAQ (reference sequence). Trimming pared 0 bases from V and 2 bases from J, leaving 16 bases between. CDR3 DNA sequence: TGTGCCAGCAGCTTAGCGCTCGATAACAGGGATAACACCGGGGAGCTGTTTTTT. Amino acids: CASSLALDNRDNTGELFF.

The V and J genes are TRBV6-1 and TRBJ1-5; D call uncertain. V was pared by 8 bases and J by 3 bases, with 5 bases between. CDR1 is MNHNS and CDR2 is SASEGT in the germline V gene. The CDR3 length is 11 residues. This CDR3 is CASRANQPQHF. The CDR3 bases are TGTGCCAGCCGAGCCAATCAGCCCCAGCATTTT.

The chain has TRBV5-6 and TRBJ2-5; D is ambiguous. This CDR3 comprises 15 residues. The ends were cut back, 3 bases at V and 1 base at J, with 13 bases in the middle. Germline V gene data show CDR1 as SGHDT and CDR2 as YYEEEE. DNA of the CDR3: TGTGCCAGCAGCTCTATTCACAAGGTCCAAGAGACCCAGTACTTC. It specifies CASSSIHKVQETQYF.

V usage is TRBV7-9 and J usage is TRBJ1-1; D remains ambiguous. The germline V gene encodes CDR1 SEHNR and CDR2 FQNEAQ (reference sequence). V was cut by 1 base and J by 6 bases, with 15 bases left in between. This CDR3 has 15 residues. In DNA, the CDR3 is TGTGCCAGCAGCTTAGGAGGATCTGATGGGGCTGAAGCTTTCTTT. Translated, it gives CASSLGGSDGAEAFF.

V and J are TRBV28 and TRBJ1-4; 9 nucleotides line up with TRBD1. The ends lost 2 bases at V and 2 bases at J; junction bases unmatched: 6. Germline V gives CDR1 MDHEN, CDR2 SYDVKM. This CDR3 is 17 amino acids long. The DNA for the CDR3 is TGTGCCAGCAGTTTAGCACAGGGGGCTTTGACTAATGAAAAACTGTTTTTT. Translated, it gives CASSLAQGALTNEKLFF.